Below, 31 T cell receptor beta chains from the same sample are listed, as sequenced in a study of blood T cells in healthy people across ages. A second PCR, run for roughly 7 to 11 cycles, used a sample-barcoded 5' primer plus a J-beta primer mix. TCRdb independently ran MiXCR on the 5' RACE reads; one entry per CDR3 protein. The data contain around 1,000,000 distinct CDR3 sequences, 35% to 40% of them seen just once; the ten biggest clones take up around 14%. What was sequenced was blood. The receptor set was obtained from a man younger than 35 in good health.

The rearrangement joins TRBV27 to TRBJ1-1; TRBD1 aligns across 12 bases. The junction had 11 bases not matched to a gene; V was cut back by 5 bases and J by 4 bases. Germline values: CDR1 MNHEY, CDR2 SMNVEV (reference sequence). This CDR3 spans 17 amino acids. The chain's CDR3 is CASSLPGTGGAGTEAFF. CDR3 in DNA: TGTGCCAGCAGTCTACCCGGGACAGGGGGCGCCGGCACTGAAGCTTTCTTT.

V and J are TRBV20-1 and TRBJ2-5, with 8 bases matching TRBD2. V lost 5 bases, J lost 4 bases, and 9 bases stayed unmatched. The CDR3 is 14 residues long. Per germline, CDR1 DFQATT and CDR2 SNEGSKA (reference sequence). Here the CDR3 DNA reads TGCAGTGCTGGGGAGACTAGCGCACGAGAGACCCAGTACTTC. It is translated as CSAGETSARETQYF.

V gene TRBV7-2 combines with J gene TRBJ1-6; D gene uncertain. The CDR3 sequence is 14 residues long. V was shortened by 4 bases and J by 9 bases, with 13 bases between the two germline ends. Germline V gene data show CDR1 as SGHTA and CDR2 as FQGNSA. The CDR3 reads CASSYPGDVSPLHF. The CDR3 nucleotides read TGTGCCAGCAGCTACCCCGGCGATGTTTCACCCCTCCACTTT.

The genes are TRBV19 and TRBJ1-2; D is unclear. The germline V gene encodes CDR1 LNHDA and CDR2 SQIVND (reference sequence). V was clipped by 3 bases and J by 6 bases, with 17 bases between them. CDR3 length: 15 residues. As DNA, the CDR3 is TGTGCCAGTAGTATCGCACACAAGGGCAGCCATGGCTACACCTTC. Protein sequence: CASSIAHKGSHGYTF.

In this sample, this clonotype turned up a few times. The CDR3: CSARTGTYGYTF. The CDR3 DNA reads TGCAGTGCCAGGACAGGGACCTATGGCTACACCTTC. This chain uses TRBV20-1 with TRBJ1-2; 8 bases agree with TRBD1. This CDR3 has 12 amino acids. CDR1 DFQATT and CDR2 SNEGSKA come from the germline V gene (reference sequence). V lost 6 bases and J lost 4; bases outside the gene matches: 4.

This chain joins TRBV4-2 and TRBJ1-1, with a possible D match to TRBD1 (6 bases). The V end lost 0 bases, the J end lost 7 bases, and 15 bases lay between the germline ends. The CDR3 has 15 amino acids. CDR1 is LGHNA and CDR2 is YNFKEQ in the germline V gene. CDR3 region: CASSQEGRGADEAFF. DNA for the CDR3: TGTGCCAGCAGCCAAGAGGGCAGGGGAGCCGATGAAGCTTTCTTT.

This clonotype was counted a few times. This sequence joins TRBV25-1 and TRBJ1-2, with D uncertain. Germline V gives CDR1 MGHDK, CDR2 SYGVNS. V gave up 3 bases and J gave up 5 bases, with 7 bases separating them. There are 12 residues in the CDR3. The CDR3 DNA sequence: TGTGCCAGCAGTGACGGAGGTTATGGCTACACCTTC. This codes for CASSDGGYGYTF.

In its sample, this clonotype was seen a few times. The chain employs TRBV5-1 and TRBJ1-2; TRBD1 matches at 10 bases. Germline CDR1 and CDR2: SGHRS and YFSETQ. The CDR3 has 17 residues. V lost 4 bases, J lost 2 bases, and 11 bases stayed unmatched. The CDR3 sequence: CASSSRSPGQGNYGYTF. The CDR3 DNA sequence: TGCGCCAGCAGCAGTAGATCGCCGGGACAGGGGAACTATGGCTACACCTTC.

With respect to this clonotype: The junction shows a germline mismatch at one end, possibly a read error. The J gene is TRBJ1-3, the V gene TRBV3-1; no clear D. Germline V gene data show CDR1 as LGHDT and CDR2 as YNNKEL (reference sequence). The CDR3 runs 14 residues. The CDR3 sequence is CASSRVPIGNTIYF. In DNA, the CDR3 is TGTGCCAGCAGCCGGGTTCCCATCGGAAACACTATATATTTT. Full variable domain (remainder filled in from reference TRBV3-1 and TRBJ1-3): DTAVSQTPKYLVTQMGNDKSIKCEQNLGHDTMYWYKQDSKKFLKIMFSYNNKELIINETVPNRFSPKSPDKAHLNLHINSLELGDSAVYFCASSRVPIGNTIYFGEGSWLTVV.

The J gene is TRBJ1-1, the V gene TRBV5-6, with unresolved D. CDR3 length: 13 amino acids. V lost 5 bases and J lost 1, with 9 bases in between. In germline, CDR1 is SGHDT, CDR2 YYEEEE. Here the CDR3 reads CASRWSPNTEAFF. As DNA, the CDR3 is TGTGCCAGCAGATGGTCGCCGAACACTGAAGCTTTCTTT.

About this clonotype itself: A junction end diverges from the germline sequence, so it may reflect a read error. The rearrangement links TRBV11-2 to TRBJ2-5; 10 positions agree with TRBD1. Germline values: CDR1 SGHAT, CDR2 FQNNGV. This CDR3 contains 14 residues. CDR3: CAGSLGTGVEEQYF. DNA for the CDR3: TGTGCCGGCAGCCTAGGGACAGGGGTGGAAGAGCAGTACTTC.

This clonotype was counted only a few times. This chain links TRBV29-1 with TRBJ1-2; possible D gene TRBD1, 5 bases. Trimming removed 3 bases from V and 2 bases from J, with 16 bases in between. CDR1 and CDR2 from the germline V gene are SQVTM and ANQGSEA. This CDR3 region has 15 residues. For the CDR3, the DNA is TGCAGCGTTGAGGGGGGGACGCCTCTGAACTATGGCTACACCTTC. This codes for CSVEGGTPLNYGYTF.

The V and J genes are TRBV6-1 and TRBJ1-1; tentative D call: TRBD1 (5 bases). In germline, CDR1 is MNHNS, CDR2 SASEGT. This CDR3 comprises 14 residues. The V and J ends lost 5 bases and 11 bases respectively, with 21 bases between them. The CDR3 spells CASSPHRGTPEAFF. CDR3 DNA sequence: TGTGCCAGCAGTCCCCATCGGGGGACGCCAGAGGCTTTCTTT.

The rearrangement uses TRBV7-9 and TRBJ2-1; no clear D gene. The CDR3 is 13 amino acids. Looked up from germline, CDR1 is SEHNR and CDR2 is FQNEAQ (reference sequence). With 5 bases removed from V and 7 bases from J, the gap between germline ends came to 12 bases. The CDR3 region is CASSKVSENEQFF. The CDR3 nucleotides read TGTGCCAGCAGCAAAGTATCGGAAAATGAGCAGTTCTTC. The whole variable domain, filled in from reference TRBV7-9 and TRBJ2-1, reads DTGVSQNPRHKITKRGQNVTFRCDPISEHNRLYWYRQTLGQGPEFLTYFQNEAQLEKSRLLSDRFSAERPKGSFSTLEIQRTEQGDSAMYLCASSKVSENEQFFGPGTRLTVL.

In this sample, this clonotype turned up many times. V usage is TRBV6-5 and J usage is TRBJ1-2; D gene ambiguous. The V end was cut by 5 bases, the J end by 4 bases, with 11 bases between. The CDR3 totals 13 residues. The germline V gene has CDR1 MNHEY and CDR2 SVGAGI. DNA for the CDR3: TGTGCCAGCAGTCGGGCGAGAGGCTATGGCTACACCTTC. As protein: CASSRARGYGYTF.

CDR3 DNA sequence: TGCGCCAGCAGCTCGACCACGCTTGAGGGCACCTACGAGCAGTACTTC. It encodes CASSSTTLEGTYEQYF. This sequence joins TRBV5-1 and TRBJ2-7; D possibly corresponds to TRBD2 (5 bases). Germline CDR1 is SGHRS and CDR2 is YFSETQ. The CDR3 has 16 amino acids. With 3 bases removed from V and 2 bases from J, the gap between germline ends came to 18 bases.

This clonotype has more than one count but fewer than ten. The chain recombines TRBV9 with TRBJ2-7; tentatively, D is TRBD2 (6 bases). This CDR3 spans 16 amino acids. The V and J ends lost 3 bases and 1 base respectively, with 17 bases between them. The V gene's germline CDR1 is SGDLS and CDR2 YYNGEE. For the CDR3, the DNA is TGTGCCAGCAGCGCAGGAGGAGGGATCAGTTCCTACGAGCAGTACTTC. This encodes CASSAGGGISSYEQYF.

The CDR3 bases are TGTGCCAGCAGTTTCCCCCAGGGGCCACAGAGTGAGGAGCAGTTCTTC. As protein: CASSFPQGPQSEEQFF. V usage is TRBV12-3 or TRBV12-4 and J usage is TRBJ2-1; maybe TRBD1 (6 bases). V was shortened by 3 bases and J by 10 bases, with 22 bases between the two germline ends. This CDR3 is 16 amino acids long.

The chain uses TRBV10-3 and TRBJ2-3; no definite D call. V was pared by 0 bases and J by 9 bases, with 7 bases between. CDR1 is ENHRY and CDR2 is SYGVKD in the germline V gene. This CDR3 has 12 residues. CDR3 nucleotide sequence: TGTGCCATCAGTGAGTCGTTTGGCACGCAGTATTTT. It specifies CAISESFGTQYF.

J is TRBJ1-2 and V is TRBV12-5; possible D gene TRBD1, 5 bases. The CDR3 is made up of 19 amino acids. The V and J ends lost 3 bases and 5 bases respectively, with 28 bases between them. Germline CDR1 and CDR2: LGHNT and FRNRAP. The CDR3 region has the DNA TGTGCTAGTGGTTTTGGGGACGGGGTTCGGCAGACTATTATTTATGGCTACACCTTC. Its translation is CASGFGDGVRQTIIYGYTF. The whole variable domain, filled in from reference TRBV12-5 and TRBJ1-2, reads DARVTQTPRHKVTEMGQEVTMRCQPILGHNTVFWYRQTMMQGLELLAYFRNRAPLDDSGMPKDRFSAEMPDATLATLKIQPSEPRDSAVYFCASGFGDGVRQTIIYGYTFGSGTRLTVV.

As DNA, the CDR3 is TGTGCCAGCAGCGGTGGGACTCCGGGCGAGGAGCAGTTCTTC. Encoded protein: CASSGGTPGEEQFF. The chain couples TRBV12-3 or TRBV12-4 to TRBJ2-1; a weak D match, TRBD2 (6 bases). The CDR3 is 14 amino acids. Trimming shortened V by 6 bases and J by 10 bases, and 19 bases separated the two germline ends.

This chain connects TRBV12-3 or TRBV12-4 to TRBJ2-3; D tentatively fits TRBD1 or TRBD2 (6 bases each). The CDR3 spans 14 residues. Trimming removed 3 bases at V and 5 bases at J, with 12 bases between. The CDR3 region is CASSFRGQGDTQYF. The CDR3 nucleotides read TGTGCCAGCAGTTTTCGGGGGCAAGGAGATACGCAGTATTTT.

The genes are TRBV7-9 and TRBJ1-1; D is possibly TRBD1 (6 bases). This CDR3 has 13 amino acids. Germline CDR1 and CDR2: SEHNR and FQNEAQ (reference sequence). V dropped 7 bases and J dropped 4 bases, with 13 bases sitting between them. CDR3 region: CASTQGGPTEAFF. The DNA of the CDR3 is TGTGCCAGCACCCAAGGGGGACCCACTGAAGCTTTCTTT. The entire variable domain, with the rest obtained from reference TRBV7-9 and TRBJ1-1, is as follows: DTGVSQNPRHKITKRGQNVTFRCDPISEHNRLYWYRQTLGQGPEFLTYFQNEAQLEKSRLLSDRFSAERPKGSFSTLEIQRTEQGDSAMYLCASTQGGPTEAFFGQGTRLTVV.

The gene calls are TRBV7-2 and TRBJ1-2; D is perhaps TRBD1 (5 bases). The CDR3 has 13 amino acids. Trimming stripped 4 bases from V and 8 bases from J, with 14 bases between. CDR1 is SGHTA and CDR2 is FQGNSA in the germline V gene. The CDR3 protein is CASSSERGDGYTF. The DNA for the CDR3 is TGTGCCAGCAGCTCAGAACGTGGGGACGGCTACACCTTC.

This clonotype was counted once. This may stem from a read error, because a much larger clone lies one nucleotide away. V usage is TRBV29-1 and J usage is TRBJ2-3; no reliable D call. V was cut by 5 bases and J by 1 base, with 16 bases left in between. CDR1 and CDR2 from the germline V gene are SQVTM and ANQGSEA. CDR3 size: 15 residues. CDR3: CSVIRSKTGTDTQYF. The CDR3 coding sequence is TGCAGCGTTATAAGGTCGAAGACCGGCACAGATACGCAGTATTTT.

About this clonotype itself: It may be a read error: a sequence one base away is much more abundant. V and J are TRBV20-1 and TRBJ1-2; 7 bases match TRBD1. CDR1 and CDR2 from the germline V gene are DFQATT and SNEGSKA (reference sequence). This CDR3 region has 13 residues. The DNA of the CDR3 is TGCAGGGCTAGATCCGGACAGGACTATGGCTACACCTTC. This translates into CRARSGQDYGYTF.

J is TRBJ2-1 and V is TRBV29-1; TRBD1 might be the D (6 bases). CDR3 length: 14 residues. CDR1 is SQVTM and CDR2 is ANQGSEA in the germline V gene. Trimming stripped 4 bases from V and 6 bases from J, with 16 bases between. The CDR3 here is CSVVRGSTGNEQFF. As DNA, the CDR3 is TGCAGCGTTGTTAGGGGGAGTACAGGCAATGAGCAGTTCTTC.

The chain has TRBV9 and TRBJ2-5; 12 nucleotides align to TRBD2. The CDR3 is 19 amino acids. Germline V gene data show CDR1 as SGDLS and CDR2 as YYNGEE. With V trimmed by 4 bases and J by 11 bases, 24 bases remained unmatched. In DNA, the CDR3 is TGTGCCAGCAGCCCGTGGGGACTAGCGGGTCAGAGCTCCTACAATGAGCAGTACTTC. It translates to CASSPWGLAGQSSYNEQYF.

The chain carries TRBV12-3 or TRBV12-4 and TRBJ1-6, with D unclear. The CDR3 extends over 13 amino acids. V lost 5 bases and J 8 bases, leaving 10 bases between the germline ends. In nucleotides, the CDR3 is TGTGCCAGCAGTGTTCTAAGGGATTCACCCCTCCACTTT. Residues: CASSVLRDSPLHF.

The rearrangement joins TRBV20-1 to TRBJ2-3; TRBD1 is a possible D gene (6 bases). Germline V gene sequence: CDR1 DFQATT, CDR2 SNEGSKA (reference sequence). There are 14 residues in the CDR3. Deletions cut 3 bases from V and 4 bases from J, with 14 bases between. The CDR3 region has the DNA TGCAGTGCTAGGCTCTTGGGGGCCCCAGATACGCAGTATTTT. Translation: CSARLLGAPDTQYF.

This chain connects TRBV6-5 to TRBJ2-1, with a tentative D call TRBD1 (6 bases). Germline V gives CDR1 MNHEY, CDR2 SVGAGI. The length of the CDR3 is 15 residues. Trimming removed 4 bases at V and 10 bases at J, with 20 bases between. The CDR3 bases are TGTGCCAGCAGTTCATCAGGGGATCCATCCTACGAGCAGTTCTTC. This gives the protein CASSSSGDPSYEQFF.